This paragraph reports one T cell receptor (beta chain). This sample is drawn from a study of blood T cell repertoires in COVID-19. Study-wide background: The samples span acute and convalescent COVID-19 from the United States, Italy and Spain. In each case, the material was cDNA or gDNA derived from T cells, B-cell-depleted T cells, or PBMCs.

Original analysis: From reference gene primer amplification, estimates of nucleated cell counts were derived. Assay: immunoSEQ multiplex PCR; the TCRdb copy retains only in-frame clones and omits some. V, J and clone size derive from that table, while D and trimming were established from the DNA sequence. The sample has 120,000 to 150,000 clones, approximately 92% seen once; the top ten hold 13%. V lost 3 bases and J 8 bases, leaving 4 bases between the germline ends. CDR3 length: 11 amino acids. From germline, CDR1 is SNHLY and CDR2 FYNNEI. The sample consisted of peripheral blood. V and J are TRBV2 and TRBJ1-4, with D uncertain. This clonotype originated in a young man with COVID-19, enrolled during active disease. CDR3 amino acids: CASSEGEKLFF. In nucleotides, the CDR3 is TGTGCCAGCAGTGAGGGCGAAAAACTGTTTTTT.